This section outlines one TCR beta chain sequence together with its context. The data were obtained in a study of blood T cell repertoires in COVID-19. Study background: Spain, Italy and the United States supplied samples that represented acute and convalescent COVID-19.

Clones were sequenced by immunoSEQ multiplex PCR, and TCRdb holds only the in-frame ones, with some missing. The sample carries 200,000 to 250,000 clones, 87% recorded once. Participants, roughly 18 to 90 years old, spanned under 30 US areas. Trimming cost V 1 base and J 4 bases; bases outside gene matches: 4. Per the germline V gene, CDR1 is MGHRA and CDR2 is YSYEKL. The CDR3 sequence is 15 residues long. The sequence came from a woman in her thirties with acute COVID-19. The source material was PBMCs or T cells enriched from blood (not recorded which). This chain joins TRBV4-1 and TRBJ1-5; TRBD1 agrees at 7 bases. The CDR3 spells CASSQGGGENQPQHF. CDR3 nucleotide sequence: TGCGCCAGCAGCCAAGGAGGGGGCGAAAATCAGCCCCAGCATTTT.